The 28 T cell receptor beta chains below were found in one sample sequenced in a study of blood T cell repertoires in COVID-19. Measured with immunoSEQ multiplex PCR; TCRdb has only the in-frame clones, and not every one. Here the sample spans approximately 94,000 clones, more than 65% being singletons. Sequenced material: peripheral blood. Receptors originate from a man in his sixties with acute or convalescent COVID-19.

CDR3 bases: TGTGCCAGTACTACCAGGGGTTTTGGCGGCAATCAGCCCCAGCATTTT. Translation gives CASTTRGFGGNQPQHF. The chain is built from TRBV19 and TRBJ1-5, with D possibly matching TRBD1 (6 bases). The V gene's germline CDR1 is LNHDA and CDR2 SQIVND (reference sequence). V was pared by 7 bases and J by 2 bases, with 18 bases between. The CDR3 totals 16 residues.

The gene calls are TRBV10-3 and TRBJ2-3; no clear D. Germline-derived CDR1 and CDR2 are ENHRY and SYGVKD. This CDR3 region has 12 residues. V was cut by 2 bases and J by 5 bases, with 5 bases left in between. CDR3 sequence: CAISERQDTQYF. The CDR3 region has the DNA TGTGCCATCAGTGAGAGACAAGATACGCAGTATTTT.

This chain joins TRBV5-8 and TRBJ2-5, with D perhaps TRBD1 (6 bases). Trimming removed 0 bases from V and 1 base from J, with 25 bases in between. Looked up from germline, CDR1 is SGHTS and CDR2 is YDEGEE. This CDR3 contains 20 residues. CDR3 region: CASSLGVSEWFRDIQETQYF. In DNA, the CDR3 is TGTGCCAGCAGCTTGGGGGTTTCCGAATGGTTTCGGGACATCCAAGAGACCCAGTACTTC.

This clone showed up just a few times. The rearrangement links TRBV20-1 to TRBJ1-5; D ambiguous. This CDR3 has 17 residues. The V end was cut by 3 bases, the J end by 2 bases, with 20 bases between. The V gene's germline CDR1 is DFQATT and CDR2 SNEGSKA (reference sequence). The CDR3 sequence: CSASRGDVGPGNQPQHF. In nucleotides, the CDR3 is TGCAGTGCTAGTCGGGGTGACGTCGGTCCCGGCAATCAGCCCCAGCATTTT.

This clone showed up just once. This chain joins TRBV28 and TRBJ2-5; D is unclear. The germline V gene has CDR1 MDHEN and CDR2 SYDVKM. The CDR3 length is 15 residues. V lost 6 bases and J lost 0, with 14 bases in between. CDR3 protein: CASSPGSPNQETQYF. In DNA form, the CDR3 reads TGTGCCAGCAGCCCCGGGTCGCCAAACCAAGAGACCCAGTACTTC.

The chain links TRBV4-2 to TRBJ1-1; 9 nucleotides match TRBD1. The CDR3 loop spans 17 amino acids. V shed 1 base and J 7 bases; nucleotides not matched to a gene: 13. Germline lookup yields CDR1 LGHNA and CDR2 YNFKEQ. The chain's CDR3 is CASSQATAGTGPIEAFF. The CDR3 DNA follows: TGTGCCAGCAGCCAAGCTACTGCCGGGACAGGGCCCATTGAAGCTTTCTTT.

V usage is TRBV19 and J usage is TRBJ1-5; maybe TRBD1 (6 bases). Germline V gene sequence: CDR1 LNHDA, CDR2 SQIVND (reference sequence). This CDR3 is 16 amino acids long. V dropped 6 bases and J dropped 3 bases, with 18 bases sitting between them. The CDR3 reads CASRGVTGPFNQPQHF. In nucleotides, the CDR3 is TGTGCCAGTAGGGGCGTGACAGGACCTTTCAATCAGCCCCAGCATTTT.

The rearrangement uses TRBV3-1 (or the pseudogene TRBV3-2) and TRBJ1-6, with D perhaps TRBD1 (5 bases). CDR3 size: 15 residues. From germline, CDR1 is LGHDT and CDR2 YNNKEL (reference sequence). V shed 1 base and J shed 8 bases, with 12 bases lying between them. For the CDR3, the DNA is TGTGCCAGCAGCCAAGGTCGTTGGGGGGATTCACCCCTCCACTTT. Its translation: CASSQGRWGDSPLHF.

This chain links TRBV15 with TRBJ2-1, with 10 nucleotides matching TRBD2. With 0 bases clipped from V and 7 bases from J, the junction kept 9 bases outside the gene matches. Per the germline V gene, CDR1 is LNHNV and CDR2 is YYDKDF (reference sequence). This CDR3 is 17 amino acids long. CDR3 sequence reads: CATSRDIRASGSNEQFF. CDR3 nucleotides: TGTGCCACCAGCAGAGATATTCGGGCTAGCGGGAGTAATGAGCAGTTCTTC. Full variable domain (rest looked up from reference TRBV15 and TRBJ2-1): DAMVIQNPRYQVTQFGKPVTLSCSQTLNHNVMYWYQQKSSQAPKLLFHYYDKDFNNEADTPDNFQSRRPNTSFCFLDIRSPGLGDTAMYLCATSRDIRASGSNEQFFGPGTRLTVL.

V is TRBV5-5 and J is TRBJ1-6, with 11 bases identical to TRBD1. CDR1 SGHKS and CDR2 YYEKEE come from the germline V gene (reference sequence). Trimming at V came to 5 bases and at J to 6 bases, leaving 4 bases not matched to a gene. The CDR3 runs 15 residues. The CDR3 loop reads CASSGQGASNSPLHF. CDR3 DNA sequence: TGTGCCAGCAGTGGACAGGGGGCGAGTAATTCACCCCTCCACTTT.

This rearrangement joins TRBV11-2 to TRBJ2-1; TRBD2 agrees at 8 bases. The ends lost 7 bases at V and 5 bases at J; junction bases unmatched: 13. The CDR3 contains 16 residues. Germline CDR1 SGHAT, CDR2 FQNNGV. The CDR3 DNA reads as TGTGCCAGCACCCTGTTGCGTAGCGGGGAAGACAATGAGCAGTTCTTC. Protein: CASTLLRSGEDNEQFF.

This chain links TRBV28 with TRBJ1-4; 8 bases fit TRBD1. This CDR3 is built from 15 residues. The germline CDR1 and CDR2 sequences are MDHEN and SYDVKM. V was pared by 6 bases and J by 5 bases, with 8 bases of the junction left unmatched. The CDR3 sequence: CASSFGGQGNEKLFF. DNA of the CDR3: TGTGCCAGCAGCTTCGGCGGACAGGGAAATGAAAAACTGTTTTTT.

This sequence joins TRBV7-8 and TRBJ2-5; no reliable D call. The CDR3 totals 11 residues. In germline, CDR1 is SGHVS, CDR2 FQNEAQ. V was pared by 2 bases and J by 5 bases, with 3 bases between. The CDR3 loop is CASSLSETQYF. DNA for the CDR3: TGTGCCAGCAGCTTATCGGAGACCCAGTACTTC.

The chain joins TRBV24-1 to TRBJ2-1, with 9 bases lining up with TRBD2. V trimming: 2 bases; J trimming: 0 bases; junction bases outside the gene matches: 10. Per the germline V gene, CDR1 is KGHDR and CDR2 is SFDVKD. The CDR3 has 19 amino acids. This CDR3 reads CATSDYLAGLPISYNEQFF. CDR3 DNA sequence: TGTGCCACCAGTGATTATCTAGCGGGGCTTCCCATCTCCTACAATGAGCAGTTCTTC.

The chain uses TRBV7-2 and TRBJ1-4; D is unresolved. CDR1 is SGHTA, CDR2 FQGNSA, per germline. V shed 0 bases and J shed 8 bases, with 13 bases lying between them. The CDR3 sequence is 15 residues long. CDR3 sequence reads: CASSLARGVKEKLFF. The CDR3 DNA reads TGTGCCAGCAGCTTAGCGCGAGGAGTGAAAGAAAAACTGTTTTTT.

This clone was observed a few times. The chain couples TRBV24-1 to TRBJ1-4, with D unclear. V shed 6 bases and J shed 0 bases, with 7 bases lying between them. Per germline, CDR1 KGHDR and CDR2 SFDVKD. The CDR3 runs to 14 residues. The CDR3 DNA follows: TGTGCCACCAGTCCTATTACAACTAATGAAAAACTGTTTTTT. Amino acid sequence: CATSPITTNEKLFF.

This rearrangement joins TRBV5-1 to TRBJ1-3, with a tentative D call TRBD1 (5 bases). CDR3 length equals 16 residues. The V gene lost 1 base and the J gene lost 2 bases, with 13 bases spanning the gap. Per germline, CDR1 SGHRS and CDR2 YFSETQ. CDR3 DNA: TGCGCCAGCAGCTTGAGCGGGGGGAGTGCTGGAAACACCATATATTTT. This translates into CASSLSGGSAGNTIYF.

The chain is built from TRBV10-3 and TRBJ1-3; perhaps TRBD1 as D (6 bases). Germline-derived CDR1 and CDR2 are ENHRY and SYGVKD. CDR3 size: 15 residues. Trimming cost V 0 bases and J 1 base, with 7 bases left between them. This CDR3 is CAISESGGSGNTIYF. CDR3 bases: TGTGCCATCAGTGAGTCAGGGGGATCTGGAAACACCATATATTTT.

This clone has more than one count but fewer than ten. The chain is built from TRBV29-1 and TRBJ1-2, with D perhaps TRBD1 (5 bases). The CDR3 is made up of 13 amino acids. The germline V gene encodes CDR1 SQVTM and CDR2 ANQGSEA. V lost 7 bases to trimming and J lost 4 bases, with 16 bases between them. DNA of the CDR3: TGCAGCGCCTCGCCGGGGGAAGGCTATGGCTACACCTTC. It codes for CSASPGEGYGYTF.

A few counts support this clone. The V call is TRBV7-6, the J call TRBJ2-2; D perhaps matches TRBD1 (5 bases). V lost 2 bases and J 3 bases, leaving 10 bases between the germline ends. Germline V gene data show CDR1 as SGHVS and CDR2 as FNYEAQ. This CDR3 has 15 residues. The DNA of the CDR3 is TGTGCCAGCAGCTTAATAGGGGTTTACACCGGGGAGCTGTTTTTT. This gives the protein CASSLIGVYTGELFF.

J is TRBJ2-2 and V is TRBV7-2, with TRBD1 matching 7 bases. Looked up from germline, CDR1 is SGHTA and CDR2 is FQGNSA. The CDR3 sequence is 15 residues long. Trimming took 5 bases from V and 4 from J; bases not matched to a gene: 7. CDR3 protein: CASSPKTGSTGELFF. The CDR3 DNA is TGTGCCAGCAGCCCGAAGACAGGGAGCACCGGGGAGCTGTTTTTT.

V usage is TRBV30 and J usage is TRBJ1-4; 7 nucleotides align to TRBD1. CDR3 length equals 12 residues. V dropped 5 bases and J dropped 11; count of bases not matched to a gene: 8. The germline V gene has CDR1 GTSNPN and CDR2 SVGIG (reference sequence). In nucleotides, the CDR3 is TGTGCCTGGGGGGCATCGACAGGGAAACTGTTTTTT. Its translation is CAWGASTGKLFF.

This clone came up a few times. This sequence joins TRBV9 and TRBJ2-2; 8 bases are a match to TRBD1. The J segment lost 7 bases and the V segment lost 4 bases, leaving 9 bases of the junction unmatched. The CDR3 sequence is 15 residues long. CDR1 and CDR2 (germline): SGDLS, YYNGEE. The CDR3 region is CASSTNRGVDGELFF. The CDR3 bases are TGTGCCAGCAGCACGAACAGGGGGGTCGACGGGGAGCTGTTTTTT. Full variable domain (missing parts from reference TRBV9 and TRBJ2-2): DSGVTQTPKHLITATGQRVTLRCSPRSGDLSVYWYQQSLDQGLQFLIQYYNGEERAKGNILERFSAQQFPDLHSELNLSSLELGDSALYFCASSTNRGVDGELFFGEGSRLTVL.

J is TRBJ1-1 and V is TRBV5-1; possible D gene TRBD1, 5 bases. CDR1 SGHRS and CDR2 YFSETQ come from the germline V gene. This CDR3 contains 15 residues. V shed 5 bases and J shed 1 base, with 15 bases lying between them. CDR3 coding DNA: TGCGCCAGCAGACCCCCGACAGTGAGGAACACTGAAGCTTTCTTT. Its translation is CASRPPTVRNTEAFF.

The chain has TRBV21-1 and TRBJ1-6. TRBV21-1 is reported as a pseudogene. This CDR3 is built from 16 residues. The CDR3 here is CASSNGGAQRLSPLHF. DNA for the CDR3: TGTGCCAGCAGCAACGGGGGGGCGCAGCGGTTGTCACCCCTCCACTTT.

J is TRBJ1-2 and V is TRBV28, with a tentative D call TRBD1 (5 bases). Trimming pared 5 bases from V and 4 bases from J, leaving 14 bases between. This CDR3 comprises 14 residues. Germline loops: CDR1 MDHEN, CDR2 SYDVKM. CDR3 sequence reads: CASSTTVGSYGYTF. The CDR3 bases are TGTGCCAGCAGTACGACAGTCGGATCCTATGGCTACACCTTC.

The chain links TRBV5-6 to TRBJ1-2; TRBD1 agrees at 7 bases. The CDR3 totals 14 residues. Germline V gene sequence: CDR1 SGHDT, CDR2 YYEEEE. V shed 4 bases and J 7 bases; nucleotides not matched to a gene: 10. CDR3 protein: CASSLTTGIGGYTF. For the CDR3, the DNA is TGTGCCAGCAGCCTGACGACAGGGATAGGTGGCTACACCTTC.

V usage is TRBV9 and J usage is TRBJ2-5; maybe TRBD2 (5 bases). Deletions cut 1 base from V and 6 bases from J, with 16 bases between. In germline, CDR1 is SGDLS, CDR2 YYNGEE. This CDR3 comprises 15 residues. CDR3 sequence (DNA): TGTGCCAGCAGCGTACTTGCTAGCTCGGGGAAGACCCAGTACTTC. Its protein is CASSVLASSGKTQYF.